This TCR beta chain derives from a study of T-cell reconstitution after alpha-beta-depleted transplantation in children. This clonotype was counted ten times or more. Its target is unknown. Unique molecular identifiers were used in preparing the TCRbeta library. Each CDR3 protein gets one entry after TCRdb re-called the PCR reads with MiXCR. There are almost 500,000 distinct CDR3 sequences in the sample; roughly a tenth occur only once, and 2% lies in the top ten. V lost 1 base, J lost 2 bases, and 17 bases lay in between. The CDR3 length is 17 residues. Per germline, CDR1 SGHAT and CDR2 FQNNGV. Overall study findings and caveats: At the one-year point after transplant, T-cell counts and TCRbeta diversity were found to come mostly from T cells that had been newly produced. TCRbeta diversity was high at day 60 in some patients (a result of surviving recipient T cells and thymic progenitors).

The receptor was derived from a child aged 2-15 years with inherited bone marrow failure, due to receive a stem cell transplant. Sequences were derived from PBMCs, sampled before TCRalphabeta/CD19-depleted stem cell transplant. The chain is built from TRBV11-2 and TRBJ1-1; D gene ambiguous. CDR3 residues: CASSLVYRALNNTEAFF. The DNA for the CDR3 is TGTGCCAGCAGCTTAGTTTATAGGGCCCTGAATAACACTGAAGCTTTCTTT.